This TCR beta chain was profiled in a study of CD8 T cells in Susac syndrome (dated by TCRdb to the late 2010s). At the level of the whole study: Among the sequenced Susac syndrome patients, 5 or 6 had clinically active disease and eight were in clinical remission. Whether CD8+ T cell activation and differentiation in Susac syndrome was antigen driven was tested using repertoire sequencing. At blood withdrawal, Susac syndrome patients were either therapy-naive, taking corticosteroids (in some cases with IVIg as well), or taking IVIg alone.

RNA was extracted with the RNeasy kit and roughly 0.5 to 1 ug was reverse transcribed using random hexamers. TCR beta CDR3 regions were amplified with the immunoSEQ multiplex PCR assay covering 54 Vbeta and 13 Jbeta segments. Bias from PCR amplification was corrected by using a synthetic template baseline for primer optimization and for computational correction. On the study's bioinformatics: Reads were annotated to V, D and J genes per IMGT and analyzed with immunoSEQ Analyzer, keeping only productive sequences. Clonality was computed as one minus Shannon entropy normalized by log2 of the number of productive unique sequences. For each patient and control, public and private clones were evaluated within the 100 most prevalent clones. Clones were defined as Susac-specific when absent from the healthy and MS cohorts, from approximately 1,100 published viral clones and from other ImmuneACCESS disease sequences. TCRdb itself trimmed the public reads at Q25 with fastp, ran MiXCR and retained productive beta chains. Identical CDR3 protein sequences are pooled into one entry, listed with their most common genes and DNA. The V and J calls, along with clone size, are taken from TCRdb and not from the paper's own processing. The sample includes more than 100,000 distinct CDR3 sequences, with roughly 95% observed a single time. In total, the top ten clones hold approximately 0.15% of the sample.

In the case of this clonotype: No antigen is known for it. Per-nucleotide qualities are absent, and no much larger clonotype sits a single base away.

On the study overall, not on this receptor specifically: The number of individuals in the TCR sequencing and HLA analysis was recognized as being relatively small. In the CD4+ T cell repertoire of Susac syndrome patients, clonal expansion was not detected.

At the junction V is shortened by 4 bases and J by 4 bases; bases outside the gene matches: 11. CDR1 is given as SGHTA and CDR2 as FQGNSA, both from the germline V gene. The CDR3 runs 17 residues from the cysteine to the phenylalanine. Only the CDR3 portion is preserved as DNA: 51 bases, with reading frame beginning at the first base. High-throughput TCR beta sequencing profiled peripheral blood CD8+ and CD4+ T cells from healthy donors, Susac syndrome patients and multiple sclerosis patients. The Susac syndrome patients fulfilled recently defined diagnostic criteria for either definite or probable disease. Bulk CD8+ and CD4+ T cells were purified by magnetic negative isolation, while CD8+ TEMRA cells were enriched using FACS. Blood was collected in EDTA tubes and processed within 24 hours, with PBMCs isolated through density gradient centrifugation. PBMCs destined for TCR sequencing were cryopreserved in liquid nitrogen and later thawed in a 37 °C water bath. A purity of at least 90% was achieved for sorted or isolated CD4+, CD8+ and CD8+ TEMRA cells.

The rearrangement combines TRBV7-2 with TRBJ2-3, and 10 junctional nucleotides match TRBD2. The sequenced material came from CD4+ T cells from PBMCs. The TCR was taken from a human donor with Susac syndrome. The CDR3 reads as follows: CASSSQSLAGGSDTQYF. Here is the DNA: TGTGCCAGCAGCTCCCAATCCTTAGCGGGAGGATCAGATACGCAGTATTTT.